Reported below is one T cell receptor beta chain. No antigen is known for it. No base quality information exists; no much larger clone differs at one position. Memory CD4+ T cells were sorted ex vivo from peripheral blood of narcolepsy patients and healthy controls for TCR Vbeta sequencing. The sample belongs to a study of T cells in narcolepsy (dated 2018 in TCRdb). In the study overall: Patients with narcolepsy type 1 or type 2 (NT1, NT2) were enrolled in the study together with healthy control donors. Autoreactive T cells targeting hypocretin neuron self-antigens (hypocretin, TRIB2) were sought in narcolepsy patients, and TCR Vbeta sequencing was used to track clonotypes in blood and CSF.

General study outcomes and caveats: According to the report, autoreactive clonotypes were detected serially in the blood of the same patients and of different patients, but not in healthy controls. In plots comparing CSF and blood CD4+ T cell clonotypes from the same patient, HCRT-specific and TRIB2-specific autoreactive clonotypes were highlighted. No sequences matching autoreactive T cell clones were present in some of the blood memory CD4+ repertoires from patients and controls. Patients and controls had comparable numbers of sequenced blood memory CD4+ clonotypes, averaging about 39,000 and 35,000, respectively.

The library came from the immunoSEQ multiplex PCR assay. Entries here come from immuneACCESS through TCRdb and include only in-frame sequences with V and J called. Some clones fail to appear in such tables; in the studies checked, an unresolved V gene covers under half of the shortfall, and the cause of the remainder is unknown. In this sample the table shows 25,000 to 30,000 clones, approximately 79% of which occur a single time. Together, the top ten hold 6.6% of the sample. The germline V gene specifies MDHEN as CDR1 and SYDVKM as CDR2. V is cut back by 8 bases and J by 0 bases, with 1 base in the junction unmatched. From the cysteine through the phenylalanine, the CDR3 covers 13 amino acids. The sequence is cut down to CDR3 DNA, 39 bases in frame from base 1.

Recombination linked TRBV28 to TRBJ2-7; 10 middle bases align to TRBD1. Sequenced input: memory (CD45RA-) CD4+ T cells from blood. The meaning of the sample's cell subset or site label: memory T cells sorted ex vivo from peripheral blood. The clonotype originates from a human donor in good health. The DNA sequence reads TGTGCCAGCCGGACAGGGGGCTCCTACGAGCAGTACTTC. Translation gives CASRTGGSYEQYF.